This T cell receptor beta chain was recovered during a study of blood T cell repertoires in COVID-19. The study recruited people aged about 18 to 95 years across about two dozen US areas. Participant-given clinical history determined each cohort assignment. Generated by immunoSEQ multiplex PCR, the TCRdb table keeps only in-frame clones and is missing some. The data hold 150,000 to 200,000 clones, with more than 65% observed a single time. V was shortened by 4 bases and J by 4 bases, with 13 bases between the two germline ends. The CDR3 has 14 amino acids. Germline-derived CDR1 and CDR2 are LGHDT and YNNKEL (reference sequence).

The chain couples TRBV3-1 (or the pseudogene TRBV3-2) to TRBJ1-1, with D possibly matching TRBD1 (5 bases). The source of this sequence is a man aged 50 to 60 who had recovered from COVID-19. The sequenced sample consisted of PBMCs or T cells enriched from blood (not recorded which). In DNA form, the CDR3 reads TGTGCCAGCAGCCCCCCCTGGGGGGGCACTGAAGCTTTCTTT. Its protein is CASSPPWGGTEAFF.